This T cell receptor (beta chain) appears in the sequencing data of a study of CD8 T cells in ankylosing spondylitis. In making TCR beta libraries, quantitative 5'-RACE with molecular barcodes was used. In TCRdb, the 5' RACE reads were re-called with MiXCR into one record per CDR3 protein. Altogether 250,000 to 350,000 distinct CDR3 sequences are present, about 20% being singletons, with the ten largest covering about 8.2%. Per germline, CDR1 SGHRS and CDR2 YFSETQ. This CDR3 region has 14 residues. V lost 4 bases, J lost 0 bases, and 8 bases lay in between. Whole-study results and caveats: Clones linked to the disease showed a CD8+ phenotype. They occurred at relatively low frequencies in peripheral blood. For ankylosing spondylitis blood, a TCR beta motif of under ten highly homologous variants appeared characteristic.

Many counts were recorded for this clonotype. What it binds is not known. This TCR was sampled from a male donor with ankylosing spondylitis or in good health (not recorded which). This chain joins TRBV5-1 and TRBJ2-1, with D perhaps matching TRBD2 (5 bases). Input material: blood, either unsorted or a sorted T cell fraction (not recorded which). CDR3 DNA: TGCGCCAGCAGCGGACTGAGCTCCTACAATGAGCAGTTCTTC. Translated, it gives CASSGLSSYNEQFF.